This TCR beta chain was obtained from a study of human T cells and chemical hapten exposure (dated by TCRdb to the early 2020s). General notes on the study: For sensitization, 2% DPC in acetone was applied to an approximately 2 cm by approximately 2 cm area of upper inner arm skin. Throughout the approximately 25-week study period, patients were also given weekly therapeutic DPC doses on the scalp. Patch testing on the upper back used Finn chambers containing 0.01% DPC, with scoring done after 6 days according to International Contact Dermatitis Research Group standards. Most of the patients in the cohort were female, and the cohort covered alopecia areata with under or over 50% scalp involvement, alopecia totalis and alopecia universalis. Libraries were pooled for sequencing, and variation in per-sample TCR yields was attributed mainly to small differences in library volumes within the pool. The study tracked peripheral blood TCR repertoire changes in vivo during primary and secondary sensitization to the hapten diphenylcyclopropenone (DPC) in alopecia patients. Patient blood was sampled pre-sensitization (week 0) and at 2, 6 and about 24 weeks after DPC sensitization. For TCR sequencing, blood came from over 25 alopecia patients at anywhere from one to four time points (pre-sensitization, 2, 6 and 24 weeks). The investigation overall reported the following: No change with DPC sensitization was found in the number of TCRs above 1 in 1000 frequency, and no evidence of global repertoire structure alterations was found. Patch test score was positively correlated with the number of PT1 expanded TCRs, with significance at thresholds 8, 16 and 32 but not at 4. Expanded TCRs formed significantly more large CDR3 similarity clusters than pre-sensitization or healthy control sets, consistent with antigen-driven responses. All patients had alopecia, a presumed autoimmune disease, so their immune response might differ from that of healthy individuals. Repeated subsampling changed both the strength of the expansion versus patch-test correlation and the threshold at which that correlation became significant.

What this sample's time point label stands for: patch test 1, 2 weeks after DPC sensitization. The sample's treatment or condition, from its label and the paper: therapeutic diphenylcyclopropenone sensitization with weekly scalp DPC. At each patch-test visit, blood was drawn before the patch test was applied. Patients were eligible if aged 18 to 70, diagnosed with alopecia and judged suitable for DPC therapy, and pregnant patients were excluded. Unfractionated whole blood was collected in Tempus Blood RNA tubes, and total RNA was extracted from that blood. Preparation of the library involved RACE. TCRdb names NextSeq 500 as the instrument used. Library preparation attached unique molecular identifiers to individual cDNA molecules for quantitative, reproducible TCR counting. For every blood RNA sample, sequencing covered both the TCR alpha and TCR beta chains. In the source study's methods: Samples had a median of roughly 91,000 TCRs, with a range from roughly 23,224 to 700,000. V, J and CDR3 annotation of the TCR reads was carried out using the Decombinator software suite. For PS versus PT1 abundance plots, all samples were subsampled to the same number of TCRs (28,000). Expanded TCRs were defined as absent before sensitization and observed at least eight times at the 2-week time point. In TCRdb, the public reads were trimmed at Q25 with fastp and aligned with MiXCR, with productive beta chains retained. Rows with a matching CDR3 protein are joined into one entry that keeps the most common DNA and genes. The V and J calls were not made by the authors but by TCRdb's processing. Recorded for this sample are roughly 190,000 distinct CDR3 sequences; under 25% of them occurred a single time. The leading ten clones occupy less than 7% of the sample.

In the germline V gene, CDR1 corresponds to MNHEY and CDR2 to SVGAGI. V was cut back by 1 base and J by 0 bases, leaving a gap of 9 bases between them. Reading from cysteine to phenylalanine, the CDR3 counts 15 amino acids. The DNA shown is the 45-base CDR3, in frame from base 1. Worth noting for this clonotype: Its antigen is unknown. No quality values exist for individual bases; no much larger clone is one base distant.

The TCR originated in a woman in her forties or fifties with alopecia areata. Some clones in this sample may be carry-over from other donors' samples. In this chain, TRBV6-5 is recombined with TRBJ2-5; the D gene lacks a confident call. The sample in question was whole blood, obtained in connection with sensitization to the hapten diphenylcyclopropenone (DPC). In nucleotide form, the sequence is TGTGCCAGCAGTTACTTCTGGGGAAACCAAGAGACCCAGTACTTC. Translated, it gives CASSYFWGNQETQYF.